This T cell receptor beta chain is from a study of cytomegalovirus exposure and HLA in healthy donors. Overall study: The roughly 700 first-cohort repertoires and the 95 to 150 validation repertoires shared the same platform, a later analysis reported.

Separation from the 666-subject first cohort characterized the approximately 120-subject validation cohort, to which the donors belonged. Concerning this clone itself: As yet, its antigen is unknown.

Losses at the gene ends were 2 bases for V and 5 bases for J; bases not matched to a gene: 12. Germline V lookup: CDR1 SGHDT, CDR2 YYEEEE. The CDR3 is 16 residues long. Points from the study as a whole: There were 164 TCR beta chains listed as cytomegalovirus-associated. Cytomegalovirus status was reportedly diagnosed by the classifier with high specificity and sensitivity.

Only in-frame clones appear in the TCRdb table, and some are missing; sequencing was by immunoSEQ multiplex PCR. The top ten clones hold approximately 20% of a sample with over 150,000 clones, approximately 86% of them seen once. This rearrangement joins TRBV5-6 to TRBJ1-2; 7 bases match TRBD1. The sequence came from a young man in good health and CMV-seropositive. The sample comprised PBMCs. The CDR3 nucleotides read TGTGCCAGCAGCTTAGGCCGGGACAGCATACTATATGGCTACACCTTC. Translated: CASSLGRDSILYGYTF.